This T cell receptor (beta chain) was identified during a study of human T cells and chemical hapten exposure. The time point is: healthy volunteer bleed at 2 weeks. The template was total RNA from unfractionated whole blood. Germline CDR1 MNHEY, CDR2 SVGEGT. Deletions cut 6 bases from V and 0 bases from J, with 23 bases between. This CDR3 comprises 19 residues. Using its own MiXCR run on the RACE reads, TCRdb lists one record per CDR3 protein. The sample includes about 130,000 distinct CDR3 sequences, approximately 9% of them seen just once. This receptor was identified in a male donor in good health. Some clones in this sample may be carry-over from other donors' samples. The source material was whole blood. V usage is TRBV6-2 or TRBV6-3 and J usage is TRBJ2-2, with no clear D. In DNA form, the CDR3 reads TGTGCCAGCAGCCCCCTCCTCCTCGACGCAGTTGCGAACACCGGGGAGCTGTTTTTT. It translates to CASSPLLLDAVANTGELFF.